This is a list of T cell receptor beta chains from one sample in a study of T cells expressing NK-cell markers. With the 5' RACE reads reprocessed, TCRdb shows one record per CDR3 protein and no DNA. The sample is made up of about 440,000 distinct CDR3 sequences, and the top ten hold roughly 7.2% of it. The source material was blood T cells: a sorted CD56 or NKG2C T cell subset, CD4+ or CD8+ T cells, or bulk PBMC T cells (not recorded which). These TCRs come from a woman aged 18 to 75 in good health. CDR3s include the opening cysteine and the closing phenylalanine or tryptophan. The order of the fields is J gene, V gene, CDR3 protein.

TRBJ2-1 | TRBV6-2/TRBV6-3 | CAVGDRRYNEQFF
TRBJ2-3 | TRBV10-3 | CAISASDTQYF
TRBJ2-5 | TRBV12-3/TRBV12-4 | CASSRGVTLQETQYF
TRBJ1-1 | TRBV7-9 | CASSLEDWTFMNTEAFF
TRBJ2-7 | TRBV6-5 | CASSYGSGLAGEQYF
TRBJ2-3 | TRBV7-2 | CASSLRKSTDTQYF
TRBJ2-2 | TRBV19 | CASSIDRDTGELFF
TRBJ1-2 | TRBV27 | CASSSSGTVLGYTF
TRBJ1-2 | TRBV4-1 | CASSQMAQDPRGYTF
TRBJ1-6 | TRBV5-5 | CASSMGQPPPLHF
TRBJ1-1 | TRBV7-8 | CASSSGPAGQMNTEAFF
TRBJ2-1 | TRBV20-1 | CSATGTEAVFYNEQFF
TRBJ2-7 | TRBV20-1 | CSAQSGRFSYEQYF
TRBJ2-5 | TRBV12-3/TRBV12-4 | CASSHTLGQKETQYF
TRBJ1-1 | TRBV5-1 | CASSLDRAAYTEAFF
TRBJ1-3 | TRBV3-1 | CASSTMGRAGNTIYF
TRBJ1-6 | TRBV4-2 | CASSQGYRSSKNSPLHF
TRBJ2-4 | TRBV18 | CASSQEGGRNIQYF
TRBJ2-5 | TRBV5-4 | CASSSTDRGETQYF
TRBJ2-5 | TRBV7-9 | CASSPVSPQPLQETQYF
TRBJ2-1 | TRBV20-1 | CSARGDPYNEQFF
TRBJ2-1 | TRBV20-1 | CSARLATPEQFF
TRBJ2-3 | TRBV20-1 | CSARDSGGGSVWASSDTQYF
TRBJ2-1 | TRBV20-1 | CSAIEPGLAGRGPFF
TRBJ1-3 | TRBV4-3 | CASSQAGSPGNTIYF
TRBJ2-2 | TRBV18 | CASSPKQETGAFF
TRBJ2-7 | TRBV29-1 | CSVTSGSSYEQYF
TRBJ2-2 | TRBV5-1 | CASSFYDTSNTGELFF
TRBJ2-5 | TRBV29-1 | CSYGDRAGETQYF
TRBJ2-7 | TRBV20-1 | CSAKVGSWEQYF
TRBJ2-6 | TRBV7-2 | CASSSSFSGANVLTF
TRBJ2-3 | TRBV5-4 | CASSPRTSGDTQYF
TRBJ1-6 | TRBV20-1 | CSADRDRGNSPLHF
TRBJ2-3 | TRBV6-2/TRBV6-3 | CASSQQGPDTQYF
TRBJ1-1 | TRBV6-2/TRBV6-3 | CASSRDRGRAEAFF
TRBJ1-1 | TRBV30 | CAWWVGGTEAFF
TRBJ2-3 | TRBV20-1 | CSASRLAGIPSTDTQYF
TRBJ2-5 | TRBV4-2 | CASSLRPRGPEETQYF
TRBJ2-5 | TRBV25-1 | CASSEYLGKTQYF
TRBJ1-2 | TRBV12-3/TRBV12-4 | CASSSEAGQGIYGYTF
TRBJ2-1 | TRBV21-1 | CASSKAGLGGPHEQFF
TRBJ2-7 | TRBV6-1 | CASRMGQVSYEQYF
TRBJ2-7 | TRBV12-3/TRBV12-4 | CASRGDRAYEQYF
TRBJ2-3 | TRBV20-1 | CSARDRGVKDTQYF
TRBJ2-7 | TRBV5-4 | CASSLVLGRVYEQYF
TRBJ1-3 | TRBV20-1 | CSARRNSGNTIYF
TRBJ2-3 | TRBV9 | CASSVGGVWGTDTQYF
TRBJ2-2 | TRBV7-3 | CASSLTITGELFF
TRBJ2-6 | TRBV10-2 | CASNEPDSGANVLTF
TRBJ2-1 | TRBV7-9 | CASSLVAGGPWDEQFF
TRBJ2-3 | TRBV5-1 | CASGKSLGGSTDTQYF
TRBJ2-3 | TRBV24-1 | CATQMGTDTQYF
TRBJ2-4 | TRBV7-2 | CASSLGGVGLSIQYF
TRBJ2-3 | TRBV5-5 | CASSERTDTQYF
TRBJ1-1 | TRBV19 | CASSIFGPTTEAFF
TRBJ1-1 | TRBV5-1 | CASSPDRLRTEAFF